This TCR beta chain was sequenced during a study of control samples from healthy donors and cancer patients. Germline V CDR1 and CDR2: GTSNPN, SVGIG (reference sequence). The CDR3 is 14 amino acids. The V gene end was trimmed by 1 base and the J gene end by 7 bases; junction bases not matched to a gene: 8. This table comes from immunoSEQ multiplex PCR, and its TCRdb copy is limited to in-frame clones, with some not included. The repertoire consists of 140,000 to 150,000 clones, with 75% to 95% occurring once and the leading ten covering approximately 2.9%. V is TRBV30 and J is TRBJ2-7; 9 bases line up with TRBD1. This clonotype originated in a man between 25 and 39 years old in good health. Sequenced: blood. The CDR3 nucleotides read TGTGCCTGGAGTGCCGCCGGGACAGGGAGAGAGCAGTACTTC. Amino acid sequence: CAWSAAGTGREQYF.